A single T cell receptor beta chain is shown here with its context. This entry comes from a study of OX40 agonist ivuxolimab in advanced cancers. The assay was immunoSEQ multiplex PCR, and TCRdb's table has in-frame clones only and misses some. Found here are roughly 83,000 clones, under 95% of them singletons; the top ten hold 8.4%. CDR3 length equals 15 residues. Germline loops: CDR1 MDHEN, CDR2 SYDVKM. V gave up 5 bases and J gave up 5 bases, with 16 bases separating them. Material: CD4+ or CD8+ T cells sorted from blood, obtained in a trial of the OX40 agonist ivuxolimab. The sequence came from an adult with an advanced solid tumor such as melanoma, head and neck, liver or kidney cancer. The rearrangement joins TRBV28 to TRBJ1-5; TRBD1 might be the D (5 bases). CDR3 sequence: CASSLYWGTDQPQHF. The CDR3 DNA is TGTGCCAGCAGTCTCTATTGGGGGACCGATCAGCCCCAGCATTTT. The variable domain in full, completed from reference TRBV28 and TRBJ1-5, reads DVKVTQSSRYLVKRTGEKVFLECVQDMDHENMFWYRQDPGLGLRLIYFSYDVKMKEKGDIPEGYSVSREKKERFSLILESASTNQTSMYLCASSLYWGTDQPQHFGDGTRLSIL.